Listed here are 22 T cell receptor beta chains from one sample, sequenced in a study of T cell clonotyping in hematopoietic cell transplantation. Some clones are missing from TCRdb's copy, which holds only in-frame ones; the method was immunoSEQ multiplex PCR. This sample carries fewer than 5,000 clones, 15% to 20% of them seen once, and the ten largest clones take 21%. The material sequenced was PBMCs, taken 180 days after allogeneic stem cell transplant. These receptors all come from a male patient aged 18-30 years who had an allogeneic stem cell transplant, so the T cells may come from the graft donor. Some clones in this sample may be carry-over from other donors' samples.

V is TRBV30 and J is TRBJ1-2, with a weak D call TRBD1 (5 bases). The germline V gene encodes CDR1 GTSNPN and CDR2 SVGIG (reference sequence). This CDR3 contains 10 residues. The ends were cut back, 5 bases at V and 8 bases at J, with 9 bases in the middle. In DNA, the CDR3 is TGTGCCTGGGGAGGGGTCGGCTACACCTTC. It codes for CAWGGVGYTF.

Only a few counts were recorded for this clone. V is TRBV25-1 and J is TRBJ1-1, with D tentatively TRBD1 (5 bases). V gave up 1 base and J gave up 3 bases, with 6 bases separating them. CDR3 length: 13 amino acids. The germline CDR1 and CDR2 sequences are MGHDK and SYGVNS. The CDR3 region has the DNA TGTGCCAGCAGTGAATTAGGGGACACTGAAGCTTTCTTT. This codes for CASSELGDTEAFF.

The gene calls are TRBV30 and TRBJ1-2, with D unclear. V was shortened by 0 bases and J by 7 bases, with 9 bases between the two germline ends. The length of the CDR3 is 12 residues. CDR1 is GTSNPN and CDR2 is SVGIG in the germline V gene (reference sequence). CDR3 nucleotide sequence: TGTGCCTGGAGTGTACTAGGGCCTGGCTACACCTTC. Translation: CAWSVLGPGYTF.

The V and J genes are TRBV25-1 and TRBJ1-1, with unresolved D. V was trimmed by 6 bases and J by 0 bases, leaving 14 bases between them. Germline CDR1 is MGHDK and CDR2 is SYGVNS. The CDR3 totals 15 residues. The CDR3 nucleotides read TGTGCCAGCAGCCTTACAGTGGGCATGAACACTGAAGCTTTCTTT. Its protein product is CASSLTVGMNTEAFF.

The chain links TRBV30 to TRBJ1-1; TRBD1 matches at 12 bases. The CDR3 contains 14 residues. CDR1 is GTSNPN and CDR2 is SVGIG in the germline V gene (reference sequence). V shed 1 base and J 3 bases; nucleotides not matched to a gene: 0. DNA of the CDR3: TGTGCCTGGAGTGGGGACAGGGGGCACACTGAAGCTTTCTTT. Protein: CAWSGDRGHTEAFF. Using reference TRBV30 and TRBJ1-1 for the parts outside the CDR3, the full variable domain is SQTIHQWPATLVQPVGSPLSLECTVEGTSNPNLYWYRQAAGRGLQLLFYSVGIGQISSEVPQNLSASRPQDRQFILSSKKLLLSDSGFYLCAWSGDRGHTEAFFGQGTRLTVV.

The chain has TRBV30 and TRBJ2-3; D is possibly TRBD2 (6 bases). Deletions cut 1 base from V and 3 bases from J, with 11 bases between. CDR3 length: 14 residues. Germline CDR1 reads GTSNPN; CDR2 reads SVGIG (reference sequence). The CDR3 loop reads CAWSGLGSTDTQYF. DNA for the CDR3: TGTGCCTGGAGTGGACTAGGGTCTACAGATACGCAGTATTTT.

The V call is TRBV27, the J call TRBJ1-5; 9 bases are a match to TRBD1. Germline CDR1 and CDR2: MNHEY and SMNVEV (reference sequence). This CDR3 comprises 19 residues. Losses at the gene ends were 5 bases for V and 0 bases for J; bases not matched to a gene: 14. The CDR3 is CASSPRQGDWLYSNQPQHF. The CDR3 region has the DNA TGTGCCAGCAGTCCGCGACAGGGGGATTGGCTATATAGCAATCAGCCCCAGCATTTT.

The rearrangement links TRBV30 to TRBJ1-2; 11 positions agree with TRBD1. In germline, CDR1 is GTSNPN, CDR2 SVGIG (reference sequence). This CDR3 region has 15 residues. V dropped 3 bases and J dropped 6; count of bases not matched to a gene: 9. CDR3 bases: TGTGCCTGGAGCGATCATCGGACAGGGGGCCATGGCTACACCTTC. It codes for CAWSDHRTGGHGYTF.

The rearrangement uses TRBV30 and TRBJ2-2; maybe TRBD2 (6 bases). The CDR3 spans 13 residues. In germline, CDR1 is GTSNPN, CDR2 SVGIG (reference sequence). The germline V and J ends were trimmed by 4 bases and 4 bases, with 10 bases remaining between them. CDR3 sequence reads: CAWNGDFTGELFF. DNA of the CDR3: TGTGCCTGGAATGGGGACTTCACCGGGGAGCTGTTTTTT.

CDR3 DNA: TGCAGCGCCCGACCGCGGACCACCGGGGAGCTGTTTTTT. Protein: CSARPRTTGELFF. This sequence joins TRBV29-1 and TRBJ2-2; no clear D gene. The CDR3 is 13 residues long. Trimming shortened V by 7 bases and J by 4 bases, and 13 bases separated the two germline ends. From germline, CDR1 is SQVTM and CDR2 ANQGSEA.

The V call is TRBV7-2, the J call TRBJ2-7; the D is unclear. In germline, CDR1 is SGHTA, CDR2 FQGNSA. V lost 1 base to trimming and J lost 1 base, with 11 bases between them. This CDR3 has 15 residues. CDR3 region: CASSLDSAPSYEQYF. As DNA, the CDR3 is TGTGCCAGCAGCTTAGATTCAGCCCCGTCCTACGAGCAGTACTTC.

This clone turned up a few times. The chain recombines TRBV30 with TRBJ1-2; TRBD1 matches at 8 bases. In germline, CDR1 is GTSNPN, CDR2 SVGIG (reference sequence). V dropped 5 bases and J dropped 7; count of bases not matched to a gene: 21. The CDR3 has 17 amino acids. CDR3 amino acids: CAWAGVGDRRLTGGYTF. The DNA for the CDR3 is TGTGCCTGGGCGGGAGTTGGGGACAGGAGATTGACGGGTGGCTACACCTTC.

This clone was counted a few times. J is TRBJ1-6 and V is TRBV30, with a possible D match to TRBD1 (5 bases). Germline V lookup: CDR1 GTSNPN, CDR2 SVGIG (reference sequence). The CDR3 runs 15 residues. V was trimmed by 2 bases and J by 9 bases, leaving 17 bases between them. This CDR3 reads CAWSRGGPWGSPLHF. CDR3 nucleotide sequence: TGTGCCTGGAGTCGTGGGGGACCCTGGGGTTCACCCCTCCACTTT.

Only a few counts were recorded for this clone. The chain carries TRBV30 and TRBJ1-3; D gene ambiguous. Germline V CDR1 and CDR2: GTSNPN, SVGIG (reference sequence). V shed 8 bases and J shed 0 bases, with 14 bases lying between them. The CDR3 extends over 14 amino acids. The CDR3 region has the DNA TGTGCCGGGCAAGGGCGAATCTCTGGAAACACCATATATTTT. It translates to CAGQGRISGNTIYF. Based on the CDR3 plus reference TRBV30 and TRBJ1-3, the full variable domain is SQTIHQWPATLVQPVGSPLSLECTVEGTSNPNLYWYRQAAGRGLQLLFYSVGIGQISSEVPQNLSASRPQDRQFILSSKKLLLSDSGFYLCAGQGRISGNTIYFGEGSWLTVV.

This sequence joins TRBV30 and TRBJ2-2; D is uncertain. The germline V gene has CDR1 GTSNPN and CDR2 SVGIG (reference sequence). The CDR3 contains 13 residues. V lost 2 bases, J lost 6 bases, and 10 bases lay in between. Here the CDR3 reads CAWSYRSAGELFF. Written as DNA, the CDR3 is TGTGCCTGGAGTTATCGGTCTGCCGGGGAGCTGTTTTTT.

Judged by abundance, this clone is large. The gene calls are TRBV28 and TRBJ2-1; D might be TRBD1 (6 bases). Trimming removed 5 bases at V and 7 bases at J, with 18 bases between. The CDR3 spans 15 residues. The V gene's germline CDR1 is MDHEN and CDR2 SYDVKM. The CDR3 bases are TGTGCCAGCAGTCTCTCAGGGGTTCTGTGGAATGAGCAGTTCTTC. Its translation: CASSLSGVLWNEQFF.

This clone is labeled as medium-sized. The V and J genes are TRBV6-6 and TRBJ1-5; 8 positions agree with TRBD1. V lost 2 bases and J lost 6; bases outside the gene matches: 6. This CDR3 spans 15 amino acids. CDR1 and CDR2 from the germline V gene are MNHNY and SVGAGI (reference sequence). CDR3 sequence reads: CASSYSQGAAQPQHF. The CDR3 DNA follows: TGTGCCAGCAGTTACAGTCAGGGGGCGGCTCAGCCCCAGCATTTT.

The CDR3 region has the DNA TGTGCCAGCAGGCCCTGGGACAAAGAGACCCAGTACTTC. This sequence encodes CASRPWDKETQYF. The chain couples TRBV6-5 to TRBJ2-5; D is possibly TRBD1 (6 bases). This CDR3 spans 13 amino acids. Germline CDR1 is MNHEY and CDR2 is SVGAGI. Trimming shortened V by 6 bases and J by 3 bases, and 11 bases separated the two germline ends.

The chain is built from TRBV30 and TRBJ1-5; tentatively, D is TRBD1 (5 bases). V was shortened by 5 bases and J by 0 bases, with 8 bases between the two germline ends. The CDR3 contains 13 residues. CDR1 is GTSNPN, CDR2 SVGIG, per germline (reference sequence). This CDR3 reads CAWRGDSNQPQHF. DNA for the CDR3: TGTGCCTGGCGGGGGGATAGCAATCAGCCCCAGCATTTT.

This clone has a handful of counts. V and J are TRBV5-6 and TRBJ1-6, with a possible D match to TRBD1 (5 bases). V was clipped by 2 bases and J by 10 bases, with 16 bases between them. The CDR3 is 15 residues long. Per germline, CDR1 SGHDT and CDR2 YYEEEE. The CDR3 bases are TGTGCCAGCAGCTTTTGGGGACGCCCGGTCTCACCCCTCCACTTT. Amino acid sequence: CASSFWGRPVSPLHF.

This chain connects TRBV25-1 to TRBJ1-1; TRBD1 is a possible D gene (5 bases). Trimming took off 6 bases at V and 10 bases at J, with 18 bases between the two ends. Germline V lookup: CDR1 MGHDK, CDR2 SYGVNS. The CDR3 sequence is 13 residues long. DNA for the CDR3: TGTGCCAGCAGCATCAAGAGTGGGGGAAGAGCTTTCTTT. Its translation is CASSIKSGGRAFF.

The chain uses TRBV4-1 and TRBJ1-2, with D tentatively TRBD1 (5 bases). The V and J ends lost 1 base and 2 bases respectively, with 14 bases between them. The CDR3 totals 16 residues. From germline, CDR1 is MGHRA and CDR2 YSYEKL. The CDR3 spells CASSQVSGTENYGYTF. The CDR3 DNA reads TGCGCCAGCAGCCAAGTATCCGGGACGGAAAACTATGGCTACACCTTC.